The source of this T cell receptor (beta chain) is a study of a mutant IDH1 vaccine in newly diagnosed glioma. TCRdb's table, derived via immunoSEQ multiplex PCR, lists solely in-frame clones and lacks some. Here the sample spans some 16,000 clones, approximately 80% being singletons. Time point noted: baseline, week 1 (first vaccination visit). Treatment defined: pre-vaccination baseline after standard-of-care therapy. New astrocytomas of WHO grade 3 or 4 that were IDH1-mutant and ATRX-lost were found in the donors. Trimming took off 3 bases at V and 0 bases at J, with 13 bases between the two ends. This CDR3 comprises 15 residues. Germline CDR1 SGHRS, CDR2 YFSETQ.

The material sequenced was PBMCs, taken from a glioma patient treated with radiotherapy, temozolomide or both. The origin of this receptor is a man between 40 and 49 years old with glioma. The chain recombines TRBV5-1 with TRBJ2-7; weak D call: TRBD2 (5 bases). CDR3 residues: CASSSLPGNSYEQYF. The CDR3 region has the DNA TGCGCCAGCAGCTCTCTCCCGGGAAACTCCTACGAGCAGTACTTC.